The next 17 T cell receptor beta chains were all read from a single sample in a study of blood T cell repertoires in COVID-19. Clones were sequenced by immunoSEQ multiplex PCR, and TCRdb holds only the in-frame ones, with some missing. The profile shows approximately 270,000 clones, roughly nine tenths of them singletons. Sequencing was carried out using PBMCs or T cells enriched from blood (not recorded which). Source of these receptors: a human donor in a cohort exposed to, infected with or recovered from COVID-19 (not recorded which). The donor label of this sample is uncertain.

The chain employs TRBV3-1 (or the pseudogene TRBV3-2) and TRBJ2-1; 7 bases map to TRBD1. V lost 3 bases to trimming and J lost 10 bases; unmatched junction nucleotides: 6. CDR1 is LGHDT and CDR2 is YNNKEL in the germline V gene (reference sequence). The CDR3 length is 13 residues. CDR3 residues: CASSHSSGGEQFF. The DNA of the CDR3 is TGTGCCAGCAGCCACAGCTCAGGGGGAGAGCAGTTCTTC.

This chain links TRBV5-8 with TRBJ2-7, with 7 bases identical to TRBD2. The CDR3 has 17 residues. Germline V lookup: CDR1 SGHTS, CDR2 YDEGEE. V shed 0 bases, J shed 0 bases, and the junction held 9 bases outside the gene matches. The CDR3 DNA reads TGTGCCAGCAGCTTGGTTGGGCGAGCGGGGAGCTCCTACGAGCAGTACTTC. Translating gives CASSLVGRAGSSYEQYF.

The genes are TRBV25-1 and TRBJ2-3; 10 nucleotides line up with TRBD2. The V and J ends lost 9 bases and 2 bases, in that order; junction bases with no gene match: 5. CDR3 length: 14 residues. In germline, CDR1 is MGHDK, CDR2 SYGVNS. The CDR3 DNA follows: TGTGCCAGTCGCCTAGCGGGGGTCACAGATACGCAGTATTTT. Its translation: CASRLAGVTDTQYF.

This sequence joins TRBV29-1 and TRBJ1-1, with TRBD1 matching 8 bases. This CDR3 has 13 residues. Germline V gene sequence: CDR1 SQVTM, CDR2 ANQGSEA. With V trimmed by 4 bases and J by 3 bases, 4 bases remained unmatched. The CDR3: CSVASQGDTEAFF. CDR3 DNA sequence: TGCAGCGTTGCTTCACAGGGGGACACTGAAGCTTTCTTT.

This clone has a single count. CDR3 region: CASSLSSGGARETQYF. CDR3 nucleotides: TGTGCCAGCAGCTTATCAAGCGGGGGGGCCAGAGAGACCCAGTACTTC. The J gene is TRBJ2-5, the V gene TRBV11-3, with 10 bases identical to TRBD2. J lost 4 bases, V lost 2 bases, and 7 bases had no gene match. The CDR3 length is 16 residues. Germline loops: CDR1 SGHNT, CDR2 YENEEA.

The chain carries TRBV19 and TRBJ1-1; D call uncertain. Per germline, CDR1 LNHDA and CDR2 SQIVND (reference sequence). The CDR3 is 14 amino acids. Trimming shortened V by 4 bases and J by 7 bases, and 16 bases separated the two germline ends. CDR3 sequence: CASSNVPEGFEAFF. The CDR3 nucleotides read TGTGCCAGTAGTAATGTGCCCGAGGGATTTGAAGCTTTCTTT.

The rearrangement links TRBV18 to TRBJ2-3, with TRBD2 matching 7 bases. The CDR3 runs to 17 residues. Germline V gives CDR1 KGHSH, CDR2 LQKENI. The J segment lost 5 bases and the V segment lost 1 base, leaving 12 bases of the junction unmatched. CDR3 sequence reads: CASSPRRGNPVLDTQYF. The CDR3, as DNA: TGTGCCAGCTCACCACGGCGGGGGAATCCCGTTTTAGATACGCAGTATTTT.

The chain employs TRBV7-6 and TRBJ1-3; D possibly corresponds to TRBD1 (6 bases). Germline-derived CDR1 and CDR2 are SGHVS and FNYEAQ. V was cut by 5 bases and J by 4 bases, with 18 bases left in between. The CDR3 has 16 residues. The CDR3 DNA reads TGTGCCAGCAGCCCCTTGAGGGGGAAAGCGGGAAACACCATATATTTT. Protein: CASSPLRGKAGNTIYF. The full variable domain, with the rest looked up from reference TRBV7-6 and TRBJ1-3, is GAGVSQSPRYKVTKRGQDVALRCDPISGHVSLYWYRQALGQGPEFLTYFNYEAQQDKSGLPNDRFSAERPEGSISTLTIQRTEQRDSAMYRCASSPLRGKAGNTIYFGEGSWLTVV.

The V and J genes are TRBV7-6 and TRBJ2-5, with D perhaps TRBD1 (6 bases). Trimming pared 5 bases from V and 5 bases from J, leaving 9 bases between. The CDR3 length is 12 residues. Germline loops: CDR1 SGHVS, CDR2 FNYEAQ. CDR3 residues: CASSPGEETQYF. CDR3 in DNA: TGTGCCAGCAGCCCAGGGGAGGAGACCCAGTACTTC.

V and J are TRBV6-5 and TRBJ1-1; D gene unclear. The CDR3 consists of 13 residues. V dropped 6 bases and J dropped 6 bases, with 14 bases sitting between them. Germline loops: CDR1 MNHEY, CDR2 SVGAGI. CDR3 residues: CASRAAEHAEAFF. DNA of the CDR3: TGTGCCAGCAGGGCCGCGGAGCACGCTGAAGCTTTCTTT.

The CDR3 here is CATRRGQRATNEKLFF. CDR3 nucleotide sequence: TGTGCCACCAGAAGGGGACAGCGTGCAACTAATGAAAAACTGTTTTTT. V and J are TRBV15 and TRBJ1-4; 7 bases match TRBD1. Germline assignment: CDR1 LNHNV and CDR2 YYDKDF (reference sequence). The V gene end was trimmed by 6 bases and the J gene end by 0 bases; junction bases not matched to a gene: 7. The CDR3 is made up of 16 amino acids.

The chain recombines TRBV30 with TRBJ2-7, with 7 bases lining up with TRBD1. V shed 5 bases, J shed 0 bases, and the junction held 7 bases outside the gene matches. CDR3 length equals 14 residues. Germline V CDR1 and CDR2: GTSNPN, SVGIG (reference sequence). The CDR3 reads CAWCRDSHSYEQYF. CDR3 nucleotide sequence: TGTGCCTGGTGCCGGGACAGCCACTCCTACGAGCAGTACTTC.

The chain links TRBV9 to TRBJ1-1; D ambiguous. V dropped 0 bases and J dropped 1 base, with 10 bases sitting between them. Germline V gene data show CDR1 as SGDLS and CDR2 as YYNGEE. This CDR3 has 15 amino acids. This CDR3 is CASSVVLEENTEAFF. CDR3 in DNA: TGTGCCAGCAGCGTAGTTCTAGAAGAGAACACTGAAGCTTTCTTT.

This clone was observed a handful of times. The chain uses TRBV30 and TRBJ2-7, with 7 bases lining up with TRBD2. The length of the CDR3 is 15 residues. With 3 bases clipped from V and 0 bases from J, the junction kept 8 bases outside the gene matches. Germline loops: CDR1 GTSNPN, CDR2 SVGIG (reference sequence). The CDR3 region is CAWRRPGGSSYEQYF. The CDR3 DNA follows: TGTGCCTGGAGGAGGCCGGGGGGAAGCTCCTACGAGCAGTACTTC.

The chain recombines TRBV7-8 with TRBJ1-4; 8 bases align to TRBD1. CDR3 length: 15 residues. The V gene's germline CDR1 is SGHVS and CDR2 FQNEAQ. The ends lost 1 base at V and 6 bases at J; junction bases unmatched: 4. CDR3 coding DNA: TGTGCCAGCAGCTTAGTCCAGGGGGCGGATGAAAAACTGTTTTTT. Protein product: CASSLVQGADEKLFF.

This chain joins TRBV21-1 and TRBJ1-6. TRBV21-1 is noted as a pseudogene. The CDR3 loop spans 12 amino acids. The CDR3 DNA reads as TGTGCCAGCAGGGACGGGGGTTCACCCCTCCACTTT. It translates to CASRDGGSPLHF.

This clone was seen once. V and J are TRBV10-2 and TRBJ1-6; D not certain. V lost 2 bases and J lost 7, with 9 bases in between. CDR3 size: 14 residues. CDR1 is WSHSY, CDR2 SAAADI, per germline. CDR3 in amino acids: CASSELRSNSPLHF. The CDR3 nucleotides are TGCGCCAGCAGTGAGCTACGTTCGAATTCACCCCTCCACTTT.